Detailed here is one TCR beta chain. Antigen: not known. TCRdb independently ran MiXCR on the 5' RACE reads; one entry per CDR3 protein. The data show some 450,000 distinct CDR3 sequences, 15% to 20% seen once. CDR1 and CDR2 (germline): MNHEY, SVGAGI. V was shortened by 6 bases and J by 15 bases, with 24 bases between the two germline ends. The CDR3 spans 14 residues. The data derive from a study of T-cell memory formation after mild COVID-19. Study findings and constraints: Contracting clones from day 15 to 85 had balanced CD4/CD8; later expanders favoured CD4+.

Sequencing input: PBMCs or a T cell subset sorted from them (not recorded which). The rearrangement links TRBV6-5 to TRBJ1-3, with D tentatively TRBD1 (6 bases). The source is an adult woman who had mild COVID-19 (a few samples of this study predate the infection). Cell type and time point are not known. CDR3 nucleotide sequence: TGTGCCAGCAGAAGGGGGTACAGTTCGGGGACAACATATTTT. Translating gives CASRRGYSSGTTYF.